One TCR beta chain is described in this entry. V was trimmed by 5 bases and J by 0 bases, leaving 14 bases between them. The CDR3 totals 15 residues. Germline values: CDR1 MNHEY, CDR2 SVGEGT. This sample is part of a study of blood T cell repertoires in COVID-19. Study overall: Nucleic acid was either cDNA or gDNA, and it came from T cells, B-cell-depleted T cells, or PBMCs.

Produced via immunoSEQ multiplex PCR; TCRdb's table is partial and in-frame only. The profile covers 250,000 or so clones, with 80% to 85% appearing a single time and approximately 3.5% taken by the ten largest. This chain uses TRBV6-2 or TRBV6-3 with TRBJ2-7; a weak D match, TRBD1 (5 bases). The clonotype originates from a woman under 30 with acute or convalescent COVID-19. The sequenced material came from peripheral blood. CDR3 in amino acids: CASSGRQSYSYEQYF. The CDR3 coding sequence is TGTGCCAGCAGTGGCAGACAGAGTTACTCCTACGAGCAGTACTTC.